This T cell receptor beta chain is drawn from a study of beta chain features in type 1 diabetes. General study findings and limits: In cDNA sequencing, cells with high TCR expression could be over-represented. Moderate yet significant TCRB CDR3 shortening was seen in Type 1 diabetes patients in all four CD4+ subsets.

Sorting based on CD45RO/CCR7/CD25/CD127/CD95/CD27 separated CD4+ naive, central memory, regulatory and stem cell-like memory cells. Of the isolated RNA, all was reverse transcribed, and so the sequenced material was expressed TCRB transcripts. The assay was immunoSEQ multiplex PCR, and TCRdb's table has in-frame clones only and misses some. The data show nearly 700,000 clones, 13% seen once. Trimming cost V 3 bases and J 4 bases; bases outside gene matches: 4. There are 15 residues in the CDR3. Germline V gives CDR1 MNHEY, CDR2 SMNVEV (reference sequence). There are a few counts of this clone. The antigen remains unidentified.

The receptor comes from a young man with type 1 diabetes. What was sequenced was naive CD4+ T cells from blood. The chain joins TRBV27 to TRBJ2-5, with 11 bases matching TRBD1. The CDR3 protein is CASSLGTGGPETQYF. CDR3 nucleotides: TGTGCCAGCAGTTTGGGGACAGGGGGGCCAGAGACCCAGTACTTC.